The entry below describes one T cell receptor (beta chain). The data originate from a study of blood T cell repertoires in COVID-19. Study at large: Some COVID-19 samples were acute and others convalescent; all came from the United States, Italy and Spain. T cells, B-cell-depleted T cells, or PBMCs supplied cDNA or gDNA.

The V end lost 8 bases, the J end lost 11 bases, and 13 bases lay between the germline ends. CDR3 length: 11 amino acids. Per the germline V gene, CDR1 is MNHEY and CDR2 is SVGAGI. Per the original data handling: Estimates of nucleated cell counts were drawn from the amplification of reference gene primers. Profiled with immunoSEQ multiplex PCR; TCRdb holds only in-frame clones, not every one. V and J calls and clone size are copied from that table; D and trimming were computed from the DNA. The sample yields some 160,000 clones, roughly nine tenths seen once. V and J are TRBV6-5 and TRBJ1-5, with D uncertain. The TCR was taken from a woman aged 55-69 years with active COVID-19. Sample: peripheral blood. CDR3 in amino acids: CASGSQSAQHF. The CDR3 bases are TGTGCCAGCGGGTCACAGTCAGCCCAGCATTTT.